This T cell receptor (beta chain) was identified in a study of cytomegalovirus exposure and HLA in healthy donors. Study-level findings and limits: It was approximately 150 TCR beta chains that were listed as cytomegalovirus-associated. The TCR clusters that emerged in the first cohort tended, a later analysis found, to co-occur in the approximately 130 validation repertoires. Using the classifier, cytomegalovirus status was reportedly diagnosed with high specificity and sensitivity.

With respect to this clone: Its specificity is unknown.

This CDR3 is 14 amino acids long. Trimming removed 0 bases from V and 3 bases from J, with 6 bases in between. Germline V CDR1 and CDR2: MRHNA, SNTAGT. Libraries were prepared by immunoSEQ multiplex PCR; TCRdb keeps only in-frame clonotypes and omits some of them. The sample shows 250,000 or so clones, less than 90% of them seen only once. The sequence derives from a man aged 18 to 29 in good health and CMV-seropositive. The chain employs TRBV6-4 and TRBJ2-1; no definite D call. Sequencing was done on a sample of PBMCs. The CDR3 sequence is CASSDSLGYNEQFF. The CDR3 nucleotides read TGTGCCAGCAGTGACTCGCTAGGCTACAATGAGCAGTTCTTC.